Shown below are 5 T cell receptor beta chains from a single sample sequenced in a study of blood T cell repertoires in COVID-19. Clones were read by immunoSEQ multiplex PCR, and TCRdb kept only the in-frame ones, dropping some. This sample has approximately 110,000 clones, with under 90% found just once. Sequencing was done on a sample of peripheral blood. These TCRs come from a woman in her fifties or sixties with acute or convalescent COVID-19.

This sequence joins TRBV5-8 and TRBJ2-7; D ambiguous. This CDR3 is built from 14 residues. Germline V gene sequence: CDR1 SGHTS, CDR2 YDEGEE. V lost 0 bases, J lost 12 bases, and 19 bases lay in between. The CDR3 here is CASSLAPGTRVLYF. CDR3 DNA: TGTGCCAGCAGCTTGGCCCCGGGTACCCGGGTGCTGTACTTC.

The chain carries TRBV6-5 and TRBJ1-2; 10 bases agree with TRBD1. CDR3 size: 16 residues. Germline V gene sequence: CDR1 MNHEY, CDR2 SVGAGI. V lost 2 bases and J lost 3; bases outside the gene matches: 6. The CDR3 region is CASSYPRTGGDYGYTF. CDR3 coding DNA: TGTGCCAGCAGTTACCCCCGGACAGGGGGGGACTATGGCTACACCTTC.

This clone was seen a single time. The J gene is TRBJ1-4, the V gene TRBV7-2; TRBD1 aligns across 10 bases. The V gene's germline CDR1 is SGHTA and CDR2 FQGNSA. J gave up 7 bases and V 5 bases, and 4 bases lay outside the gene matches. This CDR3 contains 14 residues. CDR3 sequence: CASSPRDRGEKLFF. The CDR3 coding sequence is TGTGCCAGCAGCCCGCGGGACAGGGGTGAAAAACTGTTTTTT.

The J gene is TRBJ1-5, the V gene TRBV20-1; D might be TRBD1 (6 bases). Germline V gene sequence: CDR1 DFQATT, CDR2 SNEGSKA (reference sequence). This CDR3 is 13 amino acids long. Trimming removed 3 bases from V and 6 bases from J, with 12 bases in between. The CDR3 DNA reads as TGCAGTGCTAGTGTGGGGGCGGGTCAGCCCCAGCATTTT. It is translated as CSASVGAGQPQHF.

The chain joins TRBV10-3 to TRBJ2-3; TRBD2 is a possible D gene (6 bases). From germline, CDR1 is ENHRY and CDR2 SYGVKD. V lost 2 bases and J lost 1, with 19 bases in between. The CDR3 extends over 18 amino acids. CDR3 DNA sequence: TGTGCCATCAGTGAGCCCTGGTTGCGGGGCGGGGGCACAGATACGCAGTATTTT. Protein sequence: CAISEPWLRGGGTDTQYF.